These T cell receptor beta chains were read from a single sample in a study of blood T cell repertoires in COVID-19. Produced via immunoSEQ multiplex PCR; TCRdb's table is partial and in-frame only. The sample records around 29,000 clones, approximately 88% being singletons. Sequencing used peripheral blood. The receptors derive from a human donor in a cohort sampled during active COVID-19. Each CDR3 is given with its conserved first and last residue. Each record gives: J gene, V gene, D gene, CDR3 length, clone size, CDR3 protein, CDR3 DNA. D genes are given only for firm matches. The size of a clone is reported for some rows only, either as once, few or many, or as a class for expanded clones.

j_gene: TRBJ2-2; v_gene: TRBV9; d_gene: -; len: 14; abundance: -; CDR3aa: CASNRGASTGELFF; CDR3nt: TGTGCCAGCAATCGCGGGGCCAGCACCGGGGAGCTGTTTTTT
j_gene: TRBJ1-1; v_gene: TRBV7-8; d_gene: -; len: 15; abundance: -; CDR3aa: CASSLVGGQNTEAFF; CDR3nt: TGTGCCAGCAGCTTAGTTGGTGGACAGAACACTGAAGCTTTCTTT
j_gene: TRBJ1-2; v_gene: TRBV4-2; d_gene: -; len: 15; abundance: few; CDR3aa: CASSQDTGTNYGYTF; CDR3nt: TGTGCCAGCAGCCAAGACACGGGAACTAACTATGGCTACACCTTC
j_gene: TRBJ1-1; v_gene: TRBV5-1; d_gene: TRBD1; len: 13; abundance: -; CDR3aa: CASYNDRDTEAFF; CDR3nt: TGCGCCAGTTACAACGACAGGGACACTGAAGCTTTCTTT
j_gene: TRBJ2-7; v_gene: TRBV7-2; d_gene: -; len: 16; abundance: -; CDR3aa: CASSPRDKDLNYEQYF; CDR3nt: TGTGCCAGCAGCCCCCGGGACAAAGACCTTAATTACGAGCAGTACTTC
j_gene: TRBJ1-5; v_gene: TRBV6-5; d_gene: TRBD1; len: 13; abundance: once; CDR3aa: CASSSDREQPQHF; CDR3nt: TGTGCCAGCAGTTCTGACAGGGAGCAGCCCCAGCATTTT
j_gene: TRBJ1-5; v_gene: TRBV6-6; d_gene: -; len: 14; abundance: -; CDR3aa: CATGAGAVNQPQHF; CDR3nt: TGTGCCACCGGGGCAGGGGCAGTGAATCAGCCCCAGCATTTT
j_gene: TRBJ1-6; v_gene: TRBV5-5; d_gene: TRBD1; len: 16; abundance: -; CDR3aa: CASSSDPGQGYSPLHF; CDR3nt: TGTGCCAGCAGCTCGGATCCGGGACAGGGTTATTCACCCCTCCACTTT
j_gene: TRBJ1-3; v_gene: TRBV2; d_gene: -; len: 15; abundance: once; CDR3aa: CASRNERSSGNTIYF; CDR3nt: TGTGCCAGCAGAAACGAGCGGAGCTCTGGAAACACCATATATTTT
j_gene: TRBJ2-3; v_gene: TRBV9; d_gene: -; len: 14; abundance: once; CDR3aa: CASSVNTDTDTQYF; CDR3nt: TGTGCCAGCAGCGTAAACACAGACACAGATACGCAGTATTTT
j_gene: TRBJ1-1; v_gene: TRBV28; d_gene: -; len: 14; abundance: -; CDR3aa: CASRLGGGGTEAFF; CDR3nt: TGTGCCAGCAGGCTGGGAGGGGGTGGAACTGAAGCTTTCTTT
j_gene: TRBJ1-1; v_gene: TRBV7-3; d_gene: TRBD1; len: 14; abundance: -; CDR3aa: CASSIGTVNTEAFF; CDR3nt: TGTGCCAGCAGCATCGGGACAGTGAACACTGAAGCTTTCTTT
j_gene: TRBJ2-3; v_gene: TRBV9; d_gene: TRBD2; len: 16; abundance: -; CDR3aa: CASSAPLAGAKDTQYF; CDR3nt: TGTGCCAGCAGCGCTCCCTTAGCGGGGGCGAAAGATACGCAGTATTTT
j_gene: TRBJ1-1; v_gene: TRBV11-2; d_gene: -; len: 13; abundance: -; CDR3aa: CASSLGGDTEAFF; CDR3nt: TGTGCCAGCAGCTTAGGGGGGGACACTGAAGCTTTCTTT
j_gene: TRBJ2-7; v_gene: TRBV27; d_gene: -; len: 14; abundance: -; CDR3aa: CASSLEGARNEQYF; CDR3nt: TGTGCCAGCAGTTTAGAAGGGGCGAGGAACGAGCAGTACTTC
j_gene: TRBJ2-7; v_gene: TRBV3-1/TRBV3-2; d_gene: -; len: 12; abundance: -; CDR3aa: CASSHDSYEQYF; CDR3nt: TGTGCCAGCAGCCACGACAGCTACGAGCAGTACTTC
j_gene: TRBJ2-7; v_gene: TRBV6-5; d_gene: TRBD1; len: 15; abundance: few; CDR3aa: CASRKGQGASYEQYF; CDR3nt: TGTGCCAGCAGAAAGGGACAGGGGGCTTCCTACGAGCAGTACTTC
j_gene: TRBJ2-5; v_gene: TRBV19; d_gene: -; len: 14; abundance: -; CDR3aa: CASSISGRVETQYF; CDR3nt: TGTGCCAGTAGTATATCCGGCAGGGTGGAGACCCAGTACTTC
j_gene: TRBJ1-5; v_gene: TRBV6-2/TRBV6-3; d_gene: -; len: 15; abundance: -; CDR3aa: CASSSREASNQPQHF; CDR3nt: TGTGCCAGCAGCTCCAGGGAGGCTAGCAATCAGCCCCAGCATTTT
j_gene: TRBJ2-7; v_gene: TRBV5-5; d_gene: -; len: 13; abundance: -; CDR3aa: CASSELLAHEQYF; CDR3nt: TGTGCCAGCAGCGAATTACTAGCCCACGAGCAGTACTTC
j_gene: TRBJ1-1; v_gene: TRBV7-3; d_gene: -; len: 13; abundance: -; CDR3aa: CASSLGPRDEAFF; CDR3nt: TGTGCCAGCAGCTTAGGCCCGAGGGATGAAGCTTTCTTT
j_gene: TRBJ2-3; v_gene: TRBV4-3; d_gene: -; len: 15; abundance: -; CDR3aa: CASSQATGYTDTQYF; CDR3nt: TGCGCCAGCAGCCAAGCGACAGGTTACACAGATACGCAGTATTTT
j_gene: TRBJ2-1; v_gene: TRBV11-3; d_gene: -; len: 13; abundance: -; CDR3aa: CASSLGGDNEQFF; CDR3nt: TGTGCCAGCAGCTTAGGGGGCGACAATGAGCAGTTCTTC
j_gene: TRBJ2-4; v_gene: TRBV7-9; d_gene: TRBD1; len: 18; abundance: -; CDR3aa: CASSLPRTGRGSKNIQYF; CDR3nt: TGTGCCAGCAGCCTACCCCGGACAGGTCGCGGGTCCAAAAACATTCAGTACTTC
j_gene: TRBJ1-2; v_gene: TRBV6-5; d_gene: TRBD1; len: 16; abundance: -; CDR3aa: CASSYSTGQGFRGYTF; CDR3nt: TGTGCCAGCAGTTACTCAACGGGACAGGGGTTTAGGGGCTACACCTTC
j_gene: TRBJ2-7; v_gene: TRBV4-1; d_gene: -; len: 14; abundance: once; CDR3aa: CASSPPGHDPEQYF; CDR3nt: TGCGCCAGCAGCCCGCCGGGACATGATCCTGAGCAGTACTTC
j_gene: TRBJ2-7; v_gene: TRBV2; d_gene: TRBD2; len: 15; abundance: -; CDR3aa: CASSDPRGGPYEQYF; CDR3nt: TGTGCCAGCAGTGATCCGCGGGGGGGCCCCTACGAGCAGTACTTC
j_gene: TRBJ1-4; v_gene: TRBV7-8; d_gene: TRBD1; len: 13; abundance: -; CDR3aa: CASSPRDREKLFF; CDR3nt: TGTGCCAGCAGCCCCCGGGACAGAGAAAAACTGTTTTTT
j_gene: TRBJ1-6; v_gene: TRBV15; d_gene: TRBD1; len: 16; abundance: few; CDR3aa: CATSGYLGTGFSPLHF; CDR3nt: TGTGCCACCAGCGGGTACCTCGGGACAGGGTTTTCACCCCTCCACTTT
j_gene: TRBJ1-1; v_gene: TRBV30; d_gene: TRBD1; len: 13; abundance: -; CDR3aa: CAGMGQTNTEAFF; CDR3nt: TGTGCCGGCATGGGACAGACGAACACTGAAGCTTTCTTT
j_gene: TRBJ2-7; v_gene: TRBV11-2; d_gene: TRBD2; len: 12; abundance: -; CDR3aa: CATGRTDYEQYF; CDR3nt: TGTGCCACCGGGAGGACCGACTACGAGCAGTACTTC
j_gene: TRBJ2-7; v_gene: TRBV5-1; d_gene: TRBD2; len: 14; abundance: once; CDR3aa: CASSLRTSIHEQYF; CDR3nt: TGCGCCAGCAGCTTACGGACTAGTATACACGAGCAGTACTTC
j_gene: TRBJ2-1; v_gene: TRBV3-1/TRBV3-2; d_gene: TRBD2; len: 12; abundance: -; CDR3aa: CASSQGPGGWFF; CDR3nt: TGTGCCAGCAGCCAAGGGCCGGGGGGTTGGTTCTTC
j_gene: TRBJ1-1; v_gene: TRBV11-2; d_gene: -; len: 14; abundance: -; CDR3aa: CASSLAGANTEAFF; CDR3nt: TGTGCCAGCAGCTTAGCAGGGGCGAACACTGAAGCTTTCTTT
j_gene: TRBJ1-6; v_gene: TRBV27; d_gene: -; len: 14; abundance: medium-sized; CDR3aa: CASTPRDGNSPLHF; CDR3nt: TGTGCCAGCACCCCCAGGGATGGTAATTCACCCCTCCACTTT
j_gene: TRBJ2-3; v_gene: TRBV7-9; d_gene: TRBD2; len: 15; abundance: -; CDR3aa: CASSLTSGSTDTQYF; CDR3nt: TGTGCCAGCAGCCTTACTAGCGGGAGTACAGATACGCAGTATTTT
j_gene: TRBJ2-2; v_gene: TRBV7-8; d_gene: TRBD1; len: 16; abundance: -; CDR3aa: CASSLVGTGDTGELFF; CDR3nt: TGTGCCAGCAGCTTAGTCGGGACAGGGGACACCGGGGAGCTGTTTTTT
j_gene: TRBJ1-2; v_gene: TRBV21-1; d_gene: -; len: 18; abundance: -; CDR3aa: CASSKRRKAGHKIGGYTF; CDR3nt: TGTGCCAGCAGCAAAAGGCGGAAGGCGGGGCATAAGATTGGGGGCTACACCTTC
j_gene: TRBJ2-1; v_gene: TRBV4-1; d_gene: -; len: 13; abundance: -; CDR3aa: CASSRGGAQEQFF; CDR3nt: TGCGCCAGCAGCCGCGGGGGCGCCCAGGAGCAGTTCTTC
j_gene: TRBJ2-1; v_gene: TRBV2; d_gene: -; len: 16; abundance: -; CDR3aa: CASSKPQGSSYNEQFF; CDR3nt: TGTGCCAGCAGTAAACCGCAGGGGAGCTCCTACAATGAGCAGTTCTTC
j_gene: TRBJ2-1; v_gene: TRBV4-1; d_gene: -; len: 14; abundance: -; CDR3aa: CASSQLGGINEQFF; CDR3nt: TGCGCCAGCAGCCAGCTAGGGGGAATCAATGAGCAGTTCTTC
j_gene: TRBJ2-7; v_gene: TRBV9; d_gene: -; len: 13; abundance: -; CDR3aa: CASSVGQHYEQYF; CDR3nt: TGTGCCAGCAGCGTAGGACAGCACTACGAGCAGTACTTC
j_gene: TRBJ1-1; v_gene: TRBV7-8; d_gene: -; len: 14; abundance: -; CDR3aa: CASSLGGGYTEAFF; CDR3nt: TGTGCCAGCAGCTTAGGGGGAGGATACACTGAAGCTTTCTTT
j_gene: TRBJ2-5; v_gene: TRBV6-4; d_gene: -; len: 15; abundance: few; CDR3aa: CASSDWAPRKETQYF; CDR3nt: TGTGCCAGCAGTGACTGGGCCCCGAGAAAAGAGACCCAGTACTTC
j_gene: TRBJ2-1; v_gene: TRBV7-8; d_gene: TRBD2; len: 16; abundance: few; CDR3aa: CASSLVGTTDYNEQFF; CDR3nt: TGTGCCAGCAGCTTAGTGGGGACTACGGACTACAATGAGCAGTTCTTC
j_gene: TRBJ1-5; v_gene: TRBV19; d_gene: -; len: 13; abundance: -; CDR3aa: CASMGGGVQPQHF; CDR3nt: TGTGCCAGTATGGGGGGAGGGGTTCAGCCCCAGCATTTT
j_gene: TRBJ2-2; v_gene: TRBV19; d_gene: TRBD1; len: 16; abundance: -; CDR3aa: CASSIAGTANTGELFF; CDR3nt: TGTGCCAGTAGTATAGCCGGGACAGCGAACACCGGGGAGCTGTTTTTT
j_gene: TRBJ2-5; v_gene: TRBV10-3; d_gene: TRBD2; len: 15; abundance: -; CDR3aa: CAISAGTSGEETQYF; CDR3nt: TGTGCCATCAGTGCTGGGACTAGCGGGGAAGAGACCCAGTACTTC
j_gene: TRBJ1-5; v_gene: TRBV27; d_gene: -; len: 14; abundance: once; CDR3aa: CASRTAGSNQPQHF; CDR3nt: TGTGCCAGCAGGACGGCGGGGAGCAATCAGCCCCAGCATTTT
j_gene: TRBJ2-2; v_gene: TRBV7-2; d_gene: TRBD2; len: 17; abundance: -; CDR3aa: CASSLDLAGGNTGELFF; CDR3nt: TGTGCCAGCAGCTTGGATTTAGCGGGGGGGAACACCGGGGAGCTGTTTTTT
j_gene: TRBJ1-2; v_gene: TRBV5-5; d_gene: TRBD1; len: 14; abundance: -; CDR3aa: CASSWTGGNYGYTF; CDR3nt: TGTGCCAGCAGCTGGACAGGGGGTAACTATGGCTACACCTTC
j_gene: TRBJ1-3; v_gene: TRBV10-3; d_gene: -; len: 14; abundance: -; CDR3aa: CATGGVISGNTIYF; CDR3nt: TGTGCGACGGGGGGGGTCATCTCTGGAAACACCATATATTTT
j_gene: TRBJ1-6; v_gene: TRBV2; d_gene: TRBD1; len: 14; abundance: few; CDR3aa: CASSRDREISPLHF; CDR3nt: TGTGCCAGCAGCCGGGACAGGGAGATTTCACCCCTCCACTTT
j_gene: TRBJ1-5; v_gene: TRBV19; d_gene: -; len: 14; abundance: -; CDR3aa: CASWSRGGNQPQHF; CDR3nt: TGTGCCAGTTGGTCCAGGGGAGGCAATCAGCCCCAGCATTTT
j_gene: TRBJ2-5; v_gene: TRBV5-4; d_gene: TRBD2; len: 15; abundance: -; CDR3aa: CASSSGAGGQETQYF; CDR3nt: TGTGCCAGCAGCTCTGGGGCGGGGGGTCAAGAGACCCAGTACTTC
j_gene: TRBJ1-2; v_gene: TRBV11-2; d_gene: -; len: 13; abundance: -; CDR3aa: CASSPLGAGGYTF; CDR3nt: TGTGCCAGCAGCCCATTGGGGGCGGGCGGCTACACCTTC
j_gene: TRBJ2-5; v_gene: TRBV4-3; d_gene: TRBD1; len: 16; abundance: -; CDR3aa: CASSQGGTGGLQTQYF; CDR3nt: TGCGCCAGCAGCCAGGGGGGGACAGGGGGGTTACAGACCCAGTACTTC
j_gene: TRBJ1-1; v_gene: TRBV7-8; d_gene: TRBD1; len: 15; abundance: -; CDR3aa: CASSLSGQLNTEAFF; CDR3nt: TGTGCCAGCAGCTTATCGGGACAGTTGAACACTGAAGCTTTCTTT
j_gene: TRBJ2-5; v_gene: TRBV2; d_gene: -; len: 13; abundance: -; CDR3aa: CASTRVVQETQYF; CDR3nt: TGTGCCAGCACACGGGTTGTTCAAGAGACCCAGTACTTC
j_gene: TRBJ1-1; v_gene: TRBV7-9; d_gene: -; len: 12; abundance: -; CDR3aa: CASTYMNTEAFF; CDR3nt: TGTGCCAGCACGTACATGAACACTGAAGCTTTCTTT